What follows are 5 T cell receptor beta chains derived from one specimen sequenced in a study of cytomegalovirus exposure and HLA in healthy donors. This PCR relied on a set of 60 Vbeta primers and 13 Jbeta primers. Assay: immunoSEQ multiplex PCR; the TCRdb copy retains only in-frame clones and omits some. The sample includes 150,000 to 200,000 clones, 76% of them seen just once. The material sequenced was PBMCs. These TCRs come from a male donor in good health and CMV-seronegative.

The chain joins TRBV27 to TRBJ2-1; D perhaps matches TRBD1 (5 bases). Looked up from germline, CDR1 is MNHEY and CDR2 is SMNVEV (reference sequence). This CDR3 is 15 amino acids long. Trimming took off 0 bases at V and 7 bases at J, with 13 bases between the two ends. CDR3 in amino acids: CASSLSTQGGNEQFF. The CDR3 nucleotides read TGTGCCAGCAGTTTATCGACCCAGGGTGGGAATGAGCAGTTCTTC.

The chain combines TRBV28 with TRBJ2-5, with D unresolved. Germline lookup yields CDR1 MDHEN and CDR2 SYDVKM. This CDR3 contains 14 residues. Trimming removed 2 bases at V and 3 bases at J, with 10 bases between. CDR3 sequence: CASSLPLAEETQYF. DNA for the CDR3: TGTGCCAGCAGTTTACCCTTGGCGGAAGAGACCCAGTACTTC.

The V and J genes are TRBV6-1 and TRBJ2-1; 7 bases match TRBD1. The CDR3 extends over 15 amino acids. The germline CDR1 and CDR2 sequences are MNHNS and SASEGT. The V segment lost 4 bases and the J segment 5 bases; nucleotides outside the gene matches: 8. In DNA form, the CDR3 reads TGTGCCAGCAGTGGGGGGACAGCAGAAGACAATGAGCAGTTCTTC. As protein: CASSGGTAEDNEQFF.

V and J are TRBV5-6 and TRBJ2-5; 8 bases match TRBD1. The CDR3 totals 15 residues. Germline V gene sequence: CDR1 SGHDT, CDR2 YYEEEE. J gave up 5 bases and V 3 bases, and 9 bases lay outside the gene matches. CDR3 sequence (DNA): TGTGCCAGCAGCTCGCCGACAGGGGCAGGGGAGACCCAGTACTTC. It codes for CASSSPTGAGETQYF.

In its sample, this clone was seen once. The chain uses TRBV19 and TRBJ2-2; TRBD2 might be the D (7 bases). Trimming shortened V by 0 bases and J by 9 bases, and 17 bases separated the two germline ends. The germline V gene encodes CDR1 LNHDA and CDR2 SQIVND (reference sequence). The CDR3 is 16 amino acids. The CDR3 nucleotides are TGTGCCAGTAGTATAGATGGGAGGGGGGGCCGCCGGGAGCTGTTTTTT. It translates to CASSIDGRGGRRELFF.